This TCR beta chain was sequenced during a study of vaccination effects on CD4 cells after COVID-19. Findings and caveats of the study: Clones arising from infection and from vaccination showed marked clonal contraction late after vaccination.

Antigen-specific CD4+ T cells were first expanded with viral peptide pools by the ViraFEST assay and only then sequenced. Upon completion of under eleven days in culture, CD4+ T cells were isolated. Previously uninfected by SARS-CoV-2, the vaccine recipients also showed negative nucleocapsid antibodies. V lost 1 base and J 1 base, leaving 7 bases between the germline ends. The germline V gene encodes CDR1 MNHEY and CDR2 SVGAGI. The CDR3 spans 14 residues. As to this clone: Its antigen remains unknown.

TCRdb's table, derived via immunoSEQ multiplex PCR, lists solely in-frame clones and lacks some. The sample includes around 71,000 clones, 65% to 85% of them seen just once. V usage is TRBV6-5 and J usage is TRBJ1-1; D gene unclear. Sample: CD4+ T cells from PBMCs cultured with HCoV-OC43 spike peptides, taken before COVID-19 vaccination. Documented subset: HCoV-OC43 spike overlapping peptide pool stimulation. This receptor was obtained from a human donor who received a COVID-19 vaccine. This CDR3 reads CASSYLWRNTEAFF. CDR3 DNA sequence: TGTGCCAGCAGTTACTTGTGGCGGAACACTGAAGCTTTCTTT.